This T cell receptor beta chain was recovered during a study of T cell changes during pregnancy in multiple sclerosis. Assay: immunoSEQ multiplex PCR; the TCRdb copy retains only in-frame clones and omits some. This sample carries about 59,000 clones, nearly 95% of them seen once, and the ten largest clones take 2.6%. CDR1 is MGHRA and CDR2 is YSYEKL in the germline V gene. There are 14 residues in the CDR3. V lost 3 bases to trimming and J lost 5 bases, with 12 bases between them. Sequences were derived from CD8+ T cells from peripheral blood mononuclear cells, sampled in the third trimester of pregnancy. This rearrangement joins TRBV4-1 to TRBJ2-3; weak D call: TRBD2 (6 bases). The receptor was isolated from a female donor with multiple sclerosis, enrolled in a pregnancy study. The CDR3 DNA follows: TGCGCCAGCAGCCAGGAGGGGTTGAGAGATACGCAGTATTTT. It specifies CASSQEGLRDTQYF.